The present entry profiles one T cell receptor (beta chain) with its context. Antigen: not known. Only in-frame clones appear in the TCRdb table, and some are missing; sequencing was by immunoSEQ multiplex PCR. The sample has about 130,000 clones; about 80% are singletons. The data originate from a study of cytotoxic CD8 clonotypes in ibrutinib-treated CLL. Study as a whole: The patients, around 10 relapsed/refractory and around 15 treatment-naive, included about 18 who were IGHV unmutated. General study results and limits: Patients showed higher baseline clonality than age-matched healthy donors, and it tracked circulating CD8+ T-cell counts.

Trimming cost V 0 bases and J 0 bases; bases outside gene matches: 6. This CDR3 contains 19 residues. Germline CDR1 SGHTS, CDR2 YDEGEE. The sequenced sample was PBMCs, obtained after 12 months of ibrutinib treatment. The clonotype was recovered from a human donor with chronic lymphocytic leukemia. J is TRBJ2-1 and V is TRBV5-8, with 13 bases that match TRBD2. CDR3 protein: CASSLGTSGSPSSYNEQFF. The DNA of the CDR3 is TGTGCCAGCAGCTTGGGGACTAGCGGGAGTCCGAGCTCCTACAATGAGCAGTTCTTC. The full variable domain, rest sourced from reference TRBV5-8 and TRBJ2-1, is EAGVTQSPTHLIKTRGQQATLRCSPISGHTSVYWYQQALGLGLQFLLWYDEGEERNRGNFPPRFSGRQFPNYSSELNVNALELEDSALYLCASSLGTSGSPSSYNEQFFGPGTRLTVL.